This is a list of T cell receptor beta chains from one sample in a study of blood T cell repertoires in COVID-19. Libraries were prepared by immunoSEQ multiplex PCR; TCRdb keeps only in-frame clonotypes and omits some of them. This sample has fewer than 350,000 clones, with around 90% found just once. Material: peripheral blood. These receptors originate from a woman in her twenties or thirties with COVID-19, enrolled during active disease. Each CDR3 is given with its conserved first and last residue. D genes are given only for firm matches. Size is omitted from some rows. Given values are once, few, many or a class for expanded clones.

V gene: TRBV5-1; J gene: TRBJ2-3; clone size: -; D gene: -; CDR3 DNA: TGCGCCAGCAGCGGAAACGGGATTGGAGATACGCAGTATTTT; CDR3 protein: CASSGNGIGDTQYF
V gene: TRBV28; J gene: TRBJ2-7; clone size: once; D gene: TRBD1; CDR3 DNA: TGTGCCAGCGTCTCCTTACAGGGGGCAGGCGAGCAGTACTTC; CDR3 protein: CASVSLQGAGEQYF
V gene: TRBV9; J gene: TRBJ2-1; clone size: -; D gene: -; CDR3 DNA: TGTGCCAGCAGCGTATTTGCGGAGAGCTCCTACAATGAGCAGTTCTTC; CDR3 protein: CASSVFAESSYNEQFF
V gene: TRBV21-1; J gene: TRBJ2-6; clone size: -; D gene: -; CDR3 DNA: TGTGCCAGGGACAGGGAAGTTGGGGCCAACGTCCTGACTTTC; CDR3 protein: CARDREVGANVLTF
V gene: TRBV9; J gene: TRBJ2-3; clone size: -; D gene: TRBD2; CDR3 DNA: TGTGCCAGCAGCGGAGGGACTAGCGGAAGCACAGATACGCAGTATTTT; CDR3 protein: CASSGGTSGSTDTQYF
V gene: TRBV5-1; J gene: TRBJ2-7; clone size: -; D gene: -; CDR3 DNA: TGCGCCAGCAGCGGAGGGGTGTACGAGCAGTACTTC; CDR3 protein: CASSGGVYEQYF
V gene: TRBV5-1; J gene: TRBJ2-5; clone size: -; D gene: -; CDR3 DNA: TGCGCCAGCAGCTCCCAAGGACAGTACCAAGAGACCCAGTACTTC; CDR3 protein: CASSSQGQYQETQYF
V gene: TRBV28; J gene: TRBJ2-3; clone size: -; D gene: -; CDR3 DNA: TGTGCCAGCAGTCCTGGGCCCCGGGGGGATACGCAGTATTTT; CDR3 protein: CASSPGPRGDTQYF
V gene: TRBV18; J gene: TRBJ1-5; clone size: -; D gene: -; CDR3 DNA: TGTGCCAGCTCACCAAACAGGGCTAGCAATCAGCCCCAGCATTTT; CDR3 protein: CASSPNRASNQPQHF
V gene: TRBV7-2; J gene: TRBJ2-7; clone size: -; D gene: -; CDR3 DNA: TGTGCCAGCAGCCGTTCTAGCGCACACTACGAGCAGTACTTC; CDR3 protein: CASSRSSAHYEQYF
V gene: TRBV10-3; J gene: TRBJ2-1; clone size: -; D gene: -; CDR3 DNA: TGTGCCATCAGTGATCGCGGGGACAATGAGCAGTTCTTC; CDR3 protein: CAISDRGDNEQFF
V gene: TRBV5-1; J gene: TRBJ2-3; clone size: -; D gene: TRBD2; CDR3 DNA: TGCGCCAGCCAAACTCGGGAGGGCCGGAATACGCAGTATTTT; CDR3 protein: CASQTREGRNTQYF
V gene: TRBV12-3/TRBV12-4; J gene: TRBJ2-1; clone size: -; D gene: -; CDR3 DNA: TGTGCCAGCAGTCCGACTAGAAGCTCTGGCCGGTTCTTC; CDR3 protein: CASSPTRSSGRFF
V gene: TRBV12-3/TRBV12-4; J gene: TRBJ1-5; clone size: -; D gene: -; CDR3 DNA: TGTGCCAGCAGAACCCAGGGTGGCCAGCCCCAGCATTTT; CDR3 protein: CASRTQGGQPQHF
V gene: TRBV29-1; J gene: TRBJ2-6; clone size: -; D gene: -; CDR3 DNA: TGCAGCGTTCCTACAGGATCTGGGGCCAACGTCCTGACTTTC; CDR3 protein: CSVPTGSGANVLTF
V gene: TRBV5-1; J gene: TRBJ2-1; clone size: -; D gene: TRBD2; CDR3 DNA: TGCGCCAGCAGCTTGGAAAGCGGGAAATACAATGAGCAGTTCTTC; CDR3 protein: CASSLESGKYNEQFF
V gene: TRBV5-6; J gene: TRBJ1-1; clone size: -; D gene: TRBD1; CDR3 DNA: TGTGCCAGCAGCTTACCGGGACAGGGCTTCGGAAATGAAGCTTTCTTT; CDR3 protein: CASSLPGQGFGNEAFF
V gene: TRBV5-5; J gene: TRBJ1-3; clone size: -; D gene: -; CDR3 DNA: TGTGCCAGCAGTTTGAGTTCCAGTTCTGGAAACACCATATATTTT; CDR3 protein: CASSLSSSSGNTIYF
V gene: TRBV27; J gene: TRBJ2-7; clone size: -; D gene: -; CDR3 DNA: TGTGCCAGCAGTTTATCTAGCGGCCTGAGCTCCTACGAGCAGTACTTC; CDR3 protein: CASSLSSGLSSYEQYF
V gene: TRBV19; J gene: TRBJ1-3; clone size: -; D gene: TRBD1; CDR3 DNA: TGTGCCAGTGGGGAGACAGGGGGAGGAAACACCATATATTTT; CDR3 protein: CASGETGGGNTIYF
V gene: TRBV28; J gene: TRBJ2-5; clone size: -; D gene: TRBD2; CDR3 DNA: TGTGCCAGCAGCTTATCCCTGGGAGGGGCACACCACCAAGAGACCCAGTACTTC; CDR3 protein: CASSLSLGGAHHQETQYF
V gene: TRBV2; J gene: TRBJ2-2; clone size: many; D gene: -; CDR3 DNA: TGTGCCAGCAGCGAACGACAGGCCGGGGAGCTGTTTTTT; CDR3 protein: CASSERQAGELFF
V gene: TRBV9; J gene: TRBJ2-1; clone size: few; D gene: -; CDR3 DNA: TGTGCCAGCAGCGATACTCCTTTTTCCTACAATGAGCAGTTCTTC; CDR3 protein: CASSDTPFSYNEQFF
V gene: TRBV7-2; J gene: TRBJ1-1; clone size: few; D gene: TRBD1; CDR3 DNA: TGTGCCAGCAGCTTGACAGGGCGGGACACTGAAGCTTTCTTT; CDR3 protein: CASSLTGRDTEAFF
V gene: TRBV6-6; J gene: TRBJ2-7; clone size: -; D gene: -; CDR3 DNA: TGTGCCACCATGTTCGCTGGGCCGGGGGACGAGCAGTACTTC; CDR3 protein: CATMFAGPGDEQYF
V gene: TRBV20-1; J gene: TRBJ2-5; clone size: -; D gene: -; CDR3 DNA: TGCAGTGTTGGGAGAAAAGAGACCCAGTACTTC; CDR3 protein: CSVGRKETQYF
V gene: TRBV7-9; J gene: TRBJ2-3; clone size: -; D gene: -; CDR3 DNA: TGTGCCAGCAGCTCCCTTGCAGATACGCAGTATTTT; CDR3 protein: CASSSLADTQYF
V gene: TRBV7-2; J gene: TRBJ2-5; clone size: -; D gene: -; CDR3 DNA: TGTGCCAGCAGCTTACCTACTGAGACCCAGTACTTC; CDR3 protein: CASSLPTETQYF
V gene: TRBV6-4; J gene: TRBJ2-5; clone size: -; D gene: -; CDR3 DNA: TGTGCCAGTAGCCCTCACTGGGCCCCAGGGGAGACCCAGTACTTC; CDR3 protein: CASSPHWAPGETQYF
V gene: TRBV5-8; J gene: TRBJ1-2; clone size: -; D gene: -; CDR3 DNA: TGTGCCAGCAGCTTGTACCCAGGGAACTATGGCTACACCTTC; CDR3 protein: CASSLYPGNYGYTF
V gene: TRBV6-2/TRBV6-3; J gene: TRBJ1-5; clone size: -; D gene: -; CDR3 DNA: TGTGCCAGCAGTTTGACACCAATGAGCAATCAGCCCCAGCATTTT; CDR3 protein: CASSLTPMSNQPQHF
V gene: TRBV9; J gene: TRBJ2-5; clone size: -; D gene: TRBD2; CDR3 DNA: TGTGCCAGCAGCGTGAGCCCCGCGCGGGGGGGAGAGACCCAGTACTTC; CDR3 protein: CASSVSPARGGETQYF
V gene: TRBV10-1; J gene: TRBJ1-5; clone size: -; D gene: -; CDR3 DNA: TGCGCCACTCCTGGGCCGGGGGGCAATCAGCCCCAGCATTTT; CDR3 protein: CATPGPGGNQPQHF
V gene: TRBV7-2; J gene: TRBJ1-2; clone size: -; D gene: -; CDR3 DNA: TGTGCCAGCAGCCCCCTGCGGGCTAGACCCCACTATGGCTACACCTTC; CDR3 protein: CASSPLRARPHYGYTF
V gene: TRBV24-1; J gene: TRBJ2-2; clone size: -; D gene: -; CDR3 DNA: TGTGCCACCAGTGGAGCCGGGGAGCTGTTTTTT; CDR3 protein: CATSGAGELFF
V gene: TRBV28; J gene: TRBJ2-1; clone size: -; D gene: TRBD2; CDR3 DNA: TGTGCCAGCAGAGATGGACTAGCGGTAGCGTTCAATGAGCAGTTCTTC; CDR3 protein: CASRDGLAVAFNEQFF
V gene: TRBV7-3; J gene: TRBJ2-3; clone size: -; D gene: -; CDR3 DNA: TGTGCCAGCAGCTTAAGGGGGGAGGATACGCAGTATTTT; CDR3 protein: CASSLRGEDTQYF
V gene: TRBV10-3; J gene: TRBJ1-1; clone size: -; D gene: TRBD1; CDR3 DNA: TGTGCCATCAGTGGGGGACAGGTGGGGAACACTGAAGCTTTCTTT; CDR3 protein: CAISGGQVGNTEAFF
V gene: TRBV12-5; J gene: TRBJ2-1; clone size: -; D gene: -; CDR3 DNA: TGTGCTAGTGCCTCCCCCGGGGAAATACAGTTCTTC; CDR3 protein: CASASPGEIQFF
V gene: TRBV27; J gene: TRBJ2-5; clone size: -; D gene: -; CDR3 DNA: TGTGCCAGCAGTTTACGGCAGGGTGAGACCCAGTACTTC; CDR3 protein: CASSLRQGETQYF
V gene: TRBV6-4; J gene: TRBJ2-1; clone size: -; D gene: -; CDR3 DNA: TGTGCCAGCAGTGACTCCAACAATGAGCAGTTCTTC; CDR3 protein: CASSDSNNEQFF
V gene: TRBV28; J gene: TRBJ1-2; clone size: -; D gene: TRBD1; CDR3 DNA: TGTGCCAGCAAAGGCGGAGACAGGGGGTCGGATGGCTACACCTTC; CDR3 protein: CASKGGDRGSDGYTF
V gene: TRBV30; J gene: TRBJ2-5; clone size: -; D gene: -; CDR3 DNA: TGTGCCTGGAACCCGGACAGCAGCCGGGAGACCCAGTACTTC; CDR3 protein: CAWNPDSSRETQYF
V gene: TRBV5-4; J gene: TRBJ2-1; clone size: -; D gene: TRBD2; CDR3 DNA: TGTGCCAGCACTAGCGGGAGGGGGAACAATGAGCAGTTCTTC; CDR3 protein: CASTSGRGNNEQFF
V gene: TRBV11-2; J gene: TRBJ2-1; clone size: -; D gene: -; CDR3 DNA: TGTGCCAGCAGCTTACGCGGAGACAGCTCCTACAATGAGCAGTTCTTC; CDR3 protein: CASSLRGDSSYNEQFF
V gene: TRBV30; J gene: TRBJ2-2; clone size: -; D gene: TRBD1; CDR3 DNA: TGTGCCTGGAGTGTACGACAGGGTTACACCGGGGAGCTGTTTTTT; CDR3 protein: CAWSVRQGYTGELFF
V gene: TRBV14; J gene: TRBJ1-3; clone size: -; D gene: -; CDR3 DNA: TGTGCCAGCAGCATAAGGGGAACTGGAAACACCATATATTTT; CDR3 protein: CASSIRGTGNTIYF
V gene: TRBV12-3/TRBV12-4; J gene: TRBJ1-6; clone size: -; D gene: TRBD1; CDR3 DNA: TGTGCCAGCGGGGGACAGGGGAACTCACCCCTCCACTTT; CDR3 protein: CASGGQGNSPLHF
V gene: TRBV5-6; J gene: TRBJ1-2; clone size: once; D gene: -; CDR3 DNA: TGTGCCAGCAGCTTGGAGCTCTTGAACTATGGCTACACCTTC; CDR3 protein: CASSLELLNYGYTF
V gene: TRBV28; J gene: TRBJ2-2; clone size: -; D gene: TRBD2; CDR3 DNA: TGTGCCAGCAGTCGCGGACTAGCGGGAGCCGGGGAGCTGTTTTTT; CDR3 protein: CASSRGLAGAGELFF
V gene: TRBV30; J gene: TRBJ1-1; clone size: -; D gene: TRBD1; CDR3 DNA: TGTGCCTGGGGATCGGGACAGGGGGGAATGAACACTGAAGCTTTCTTT; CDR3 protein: CAWGSGQGGMNTEAFF
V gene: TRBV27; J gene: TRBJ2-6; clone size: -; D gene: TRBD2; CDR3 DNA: TGTGCCAGCAGCCTTAGCGGGGTGGCCAACGTCCTGACTTTC; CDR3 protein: CASSLSGVANVLTF